These T cell receptor beta chains were read from a single sample in a study of OX40 agonist ivuxolimab in advanced cancers. Method: immunoSEQ multiplex PCR; TCRdb's copy keeps in-frame clones and lacks some. The sample lists 65,000 to 75,000 clones; about 85% were seen once. Sequencing was performed on CD4+ or CD8+ T cells sorted from blood, taken in a trial of the OX40 agonist ivuxolimab. The receptor set was obtained from an adult with an advanced solid tumor such as melanoma, head and neck, liver or kidney cancer. Each CDR3 is given with its conserved first and last residue. The D gene is left open where the match is weak. Size is stated for part of the rows, as once, few or many counts, or as a class when the clone is expanded.

TRBV5-1	.	12	.	TRBJ2-5	TGCGCCAGCAGCTTGACAGAAGAGACCCAGTACTTC	CASSLTEETQYF
TRBV6-6	.	15	.	TRBJ1-3	TGTGCCACCCGTTCGGGGGGGAGCTCTGGAAACACCATATATTTT	CATRSGGSSGNTIYF
TRBV10-3	.	14	.	TRBJ2-2	TGTGCCATCATTTCGGACCCGAACACCGGGGAGCTGTTTTTT	CAIISDPNTGELFF
TRBV15	TRBD1	14	.	TRBJ2-3	TGTGCCACCGGGAGGGGACAGGGCGGTGATACGCAGTATTTT	CATGRGQGGDTQYF
TRBV4-2	TRBD2	15	.	TRBJ2-7	TGTGCCAGCAGCCAAAACGAAGCGGGGCCCTACGAGCAGTACTTC	CASSQNEAGPYEQYF
TRBV5-6	.	14	.	TRBJ2-2	TGTGCCAGCAGCTTGGCCGGGACCCCCGGGGAGCTGTTTTTT	CASSLAGTPGELFF
TRBV18	.	13	few	TRBJ1-1	TGTGCCAGCTCACGACAGGAGAACACTGAAGCTTTCTTT	CASSRQENTEAFF
TRBV7-2	.	13	few	TRBJ1-1	TGTGCCAGCAGCTTTAGCAGCAGTTTGGGAGCTTTCTTT	CASSFSSSLGAFF
TRBV7-2	.	15	.	TRBJ2-7	TGTGCCAGCAGACCATCGGTCCGGGGTAGCTACGAGCAGTACTTC	CASRPSVRGSYEQYF
TRBV28	.	14	few	TRBJ1-1	TGTGCCAGCAGTTTCCAAGGAGGTAACACTGAAGCTTTCTTT	CASSFQGGNTEAFF
TRBV7-8	.	14	few	TRBJ2-7	TGTGCCAGCAGCTTTGAGGGGGACTCCTACGAGCAGTACTTC	CASSFEGDSYEQYF
TRBV7-2	.	13	.	TRBJ2-7	TGTGCCAGCAGCTTAGAGAGCAGCTACGAGCAGTACTTC	CASSLESSYEQYF
TRBV18	.	14	.	TRBJ1-5	TGTGCCAGCTCCGCAGGGCTTAGCAATCAGCCCCAGCATTTT	CASSAGLSNQPQHF
TRBV5-6	.	13	.	TRBJ1-1	TGTGCCAGCAGCCTGCAGGGAGGGACTGAAGCTTTCTTT	CASSLQGGTEAFF
TRBV19	.	13	.	TRBJ1-1	TGTGCCAGTAGTATAAGGACAGAACGAGAAGCTTTCTTT	CASSIRTEREAFF
TRBV5-1	TRBD2	14	.	TRBJ2-7	TGCGCCAGCATGCGGACTAGCGGGAGCTACGAGCAGTACTTC	CASMRTSGSYEQYF
TRBV6-5	.	14	.	TRBJ2-7	TGTGCCAGCAGTTACTCAGGGTCCACCTACGAGCAGTACTTC	CASSYSGSTYEQYF
TRBV5-1	.	12	.	TRBJ2-1	TGCGCCAGCAGCTTGGAACGGGACCCGGAATTCTTC	CASSLERDPEFF
TRBV6-1	.	13	.	TRBJ2-7	TGTGCCAGCGTTCTCTCAAGCTCCTACGAGCAGTACTTC	CASVLSSSYEQYF